One and the same sample provided the 25 T cell receptor beta chains below, sequenced in a study of a mutant IDH1 vaccine in newly diagnosed glioma. Measured with immunoSEQ multiplex PCR; TCRdb has only the in-frame clones, and not every one. Of 70,000 to 90,000 clones in the sample, 85% are singletons; the top ten hold about 2.2%. Their target antigens are unknown. Noted time point: week 23, last vaccination. Topical imiquimod was applied with each vaccine dose, which held 300 ug of mutant IDH1 20-mer peptide. Sequenced material: PBMCs, taken from a glioma patient whose treatment included an IDH1 peptide vaccine. These TCRs come from a man under 40 with glioma. Some clones in this sample may be carry-over from other donors' samples.

The chain employs TRBV5-1 and TRBJ2-7, with 10 bases that match TRBD1. From germline, CDR1 is SGHRS and CDR2 YFSETQ. V trimming: 4 bases; J trimming: 3 bases; junction bases outside the gene matches: 4. The CDR3 has 14 residues. The CDR3 protein is CASSRDRGYYEQYF. Here the CDR3 DNA reads TGCGCCAGCAGCAGGGACAGGGGATACTACGAGCAGTACTTC.

J is TRBJ2-5 and V is TRBV7-6; the D is unclear. CDR3 length: 12 residues. Trimming stripped 1 base from V and 5 bases from J, with 5 bases between. The germline V gene has CDR1 SGHVS and CDR2 FNYEAQ. CDR3 nucleotide sequence: TGTGCCAGCAGCTTAGTGCGGGAGACCCAGTACTTC. Translating it yields CASSLVRETQYF.

This rearrangement joins TRBV7-9 to TRBJ2-5, with TRBD1 as a possible D gene (5 bases). V dropped 3 bases and J dropped 2 bases, with 16 bases sitting between them. The CDR3 runs to 16 residues. Germline lookup yields CDR1 SEHNR and CDR2 FQNEAQ (reference sequence). The DNA of the CDR3 is TGTGCCAGCAGCTTGGGCCCCCGGACATTACAAGAGACCCAGTACTTC. Translated: CASSLGPRTLQETQYF.

The V gene is TRBV11-3, the J gene TRBJ2-1; possibly TRBD2 for D (6 bases). Germline V gene data show CDR1 as SGHNT and CDR2 as YENEEA. This CDR3 is 12 amino acids long. V lost 5 bases and J 9 bases, leaving 11 bases between the germline ends. This CDR3 is CASSRLEGEQFF. The DNA of the CDR3 is TGTGCCAGCAGCCGACTAGAGGGTGAGCAGTTCTTC.

V and J are TRBV5-4 and TRBJ1-2; D unclear. The germline V gene encodes CDR1 SGHNT and CDR2 YYREEE (reference sequence). Trimming cost V 4 bases and J 5 bases, with 12 bases left between them. CDR3 length: 13 residues. The DNA of the CDR3 is TGTGCCAGCAGCCGTGCCAAGGAATATGGCTACACCTTC. Protein: CASSRAKEYGYTF. The full variable domain, with the rest looked up from reference TRBV5-4 and TRBJ1-2, is ETGVTQSPTHLIKTRGQQVTLRCSSQSGHNTVSWYQQALGQGPQFIFQYYREEENGRGNFPPRFSGLQFPNYSSELNVNALELDDSALYLCASSRAKEYGYTFGSGTRLTVV.

There are a few counts of this clone. At one end the junction does not follow the germline gene, possibly because of a read error. The chain employs TRBV30 and TRBJ2-7; TRBD1 matches 8 bases. Germline V gene data show CDR1 as GTSNPN and CDR2 as SVGIG (reference sequence). The CDR3 is 11 residues long. The CDR3 coding sequence is TGTGCCTGGAGTGTGGGGGACAGGAGAATTTTC. Amino acid sequence: CAWSVGDRRIF.

The rearrangement uses TRBV7-9 and TRBJ1-3, with TRBD1 matching over 9 bases. The CDR3 has 14 amino acids. Germline CDR1 reads SEHNR; CDR2 reads FQNEAQ (reference sequence). The V and J ends lost 5 bases and 4 bases, in that order; junction bases with no gene match: 3. The CDR3 DNA reads TGTGCCAGCAGCATGGGACAGGGAGGAAACACCATATATTTT. This sequence encodes CASSMGQGGNTIYF.

This clone has only one observation. The rearrangement links TRBV4-1 to TRBJ2-7, with unresolved D. Deletions cut 3 bases from V and 6 bases from J, with 18 bases between. Per the germline V gene, CDR1 is MGHRA and CDR2 is YSYEKL. This CDR3 is 15 amino acids long. This chain's CDR3 is CASSQAHTSGFEQYF. The CDR3 nucleotides read TGCGCCAGCAGCCAGGCCCACACCTCCGGTTTCGAGCAGTACTTC.

This clone showed up just once. This chain joins TRBV7-2 and TRBJ2-7, with 8 positions matching TRBD2. Trimming at V came to 7 bases and at J to 7 bases, leaving 12 bases not matched to a gene. Germline V CDR1 and CDR2: SGHTA, FQGNSA. This CDR3 contains 14 residues. The CDR3 coding sequence is TGTGCCAGCACTCTCCCTGGAGCGGGAGAAGAGCAGTACTTC. Its translation: CASTLPGAGEEQYF.

This clone was seen a handful of times. Other DNA sequences in this specimen translate into the identical CDR3. This sequence joins TRBV19 and TRBJ2-3; a possible D gene is TRBD1 (6 bases). Per germline, CDR1 LNHDA and CDR2 SQIVND (reference sequence). The V end was cut by 7 bases, the J end by 0 bases, with 17 bases between. The CDR3 is 16 amino acids. The CDR3 reads CASKGGGHPSTDTQYF. DNA of the CDR3: TGTGCCAGTAAGGGTGGGGGACACCCTAGCACAGATACGCAGTATTTT.

This chain connects TRBV19 to TRBJ1-1, with D unclear. The CDR3 length is 14 residues. Germline CDR1 LNHDA, CDR2 SQIVND (reference sequence). V was clipped by 6 bases and J by 0 bases, with 11 bases between them. For the CDR3, the DNA is TGTGCCAGTAGACCACAGAGCATGAACACTGAAGCTTTCTTT. This encodes CASRPQSMNTEAFF.

The chain has TRBV2 and TRBJ1-6; 7 positions match TRBD1. J gave up 5 bases and V 10 bases, and 5 bases lay outside the gene matches. The CDR3 is 13 residues long. Germline V CDR1 and CDR2: SNHLY, FYNNEI. As DNA, the CDR3 is TGTGCCATTCTACAGGGGAATAATTCACCCCTCCACTTT. It translates to CAILQGNNSPLHF.

CDR3 coding DNA: TGTGCCAGCAGTTATTATCGCGGATCCGAAGCTTTCTTT. Amino acid sequence: CASSYYRGSEAFF. The chain carries TRBV6-6 and TRBJ1-1; D unresolved. This CDR3 is built from 13 residues. The V gene's germline CDR1 is MNHNY and CDR2 SVGAGI (reference sequence). Trimming shortened V by 3 bases and J by 8 bases, and 13 bases separated the two germline ends.

The chain carries TRBV10-1 and TRBJ1-1; a weak D match, TRBD1 (6 bases). Germline V gives CDR1 WNHNN, CDR2 SYGVQD (reference sequence). The CDR3 spans 13 residues. Trimming removed 6 bases from V and 0 bases from J, with 8 bases in between. CDR3 protein: CASRDSMNTEAFF. The CDR3 DNA is TGCGCCAGCAGGGACAGCATGAACACTGAAGCTTTCTTT.

The chain links TRBV6-6 to TRBJ2-7, with D possibly matching TRBD1 (5 bases). This CDR3 contains 14 residues. The V gene's germline CDR1 is MNHNY and CDR2 SVGAGI (reference sequence). V was clipped by 0 bases and J by 5 bases, with 11 bases between them. This CDR3 is CASSYSSRVDEQYF. Here the CDR3 DNA reads TGTGCCAGCAGTTACTCATCCAGGGTAGACGAGCAGTACTTC.

The J gene is TRBJ1-1, the V gene TRBV5-1; D is unclear. CDR1 is SGHRS and CDR2 is YFSETQ in the germline V gene. This CDR3 spans 14 amino acids. Deletions cut 2 bases from V and 1 base from J, with 9 bases between. CDR3 loop: CASSLRQSNTEAFF. The CDR3 region has the DNA TGCGCCAGCAGCTTACGGCAGTCGAACACTGAAGCTTTCTTT.

V and J are TRBV28 and TRBJ1-1, with unresolved D. The CDR3 loop spans 14 amino acids. Deletions cut 6 bases from V and 2 bases from J, with 13 bases between. Germline CDR1 and CDR2: MDHEN and SYDVKM. The CDR3 DNA follows: TGTGCCAGCAGCGCGTATCAGGCTAACACTGAAGCTTTCTTT. Translation: CASSAYQANTEAFF.

This chain links TRBV18 with TRBJ2-7; D not resolved. Germline lookup yields CDR1 KGHSH and CDR2 LQKENI. Trimming removed 2 bases from V and 0 bases from J, with 11 bases in between. The CDR3 totals 15 residues. CDR3 DNA: TGTGCCAGCTCACCATTTTCCCCCCTCTCCTACGAGCAGTACTTC. It translates to CASSPFSPLSYEQYF.

The gene calls are TRBV7-9 and TRBJ1-6; D might be TRBD1 (6 bases). Germline lookup yields CDR1 SEHNR and CDR2 FQNEAQ (reference sequence). The CDR3 has 14 amino acids. Trimming cost V 1 base and J 10 bases, with 11 bases left between them. As DNA, the CDR3 is TGTGCCAGCAGCTTAGAGACAGGAGGCTCACCCCTCCACTTT. This encodes CASSLETGGSPLHF.

V usage is TRBV5-5 and J usage is TRBJ2-3; D gene ambiguous. Germline CDR1 is SGHKS and CDR2 is YYEKEE (reference sequence). V was cut by 4 bases and J by 4 bases, with 10 bases left in between. The CDR3 runs 13 residues. The DNA for the CDR3 is TGTGCCAGCAGCCAGATGGAAGCAGATACGCAGTATTTT. Translating it yields CASSQMEADTQYF.

The chain employs TRBV15 and TRBJ2-5; 7 nucleotides agree with TRBD1. The ends lost 1 base at V and 6 bases at J; junction bases unmatched: 2. From germline, CDR1 is LNHNV and CDR2 YYDKDF (reference sequence). The CDR3 sequence is 13 residues long. Here the CDR3 DNA reads TGTGCCACCAGCAGAGTAGGGGGCAAGACCCAGTACTTC. Protein sequence: CATSRVGGKTQYF.

In the case of this clone: The sample carries other DNA sequences with the same CDR3. The chain couples TRBV30 to TRBJ1-4; TRBD1 matches 7 bases. Germline trimming cut 2 bases from V and 8 bases from J; bases unmatched to any gene: 5. This CDR3 has 13 residues. Per the germline V gene, CDR1 is GTSNPN and CDR2 is SVGIG (reference sequence). This CDR3 is CAWSRQGSEKLFF. The DNA of the CDR3 is TGTGCCTGGAGTCGACAGGGCTCCGAAAAACTGTTTTTT.

This rearrangement joins TRBV15 to TRBJ2-2; a weak D match, TRBD1 (6 bases). Germline V gene data show CDR1 as LNHNV and CDR2 as YYDKDF (reference sequence). The CDR3 is 19 amino acids. V lost 1 base, J lost 1 base, and 19 bases lay in between. This chain's CDR3 is CATSRVYGPRDKNTGELFF. The CDR3 DNA reads as TGTGCCACCAGCAGAGTCTATGGACCCCGGGACAAGAACACCGGGGAGCTGTTTTTT. The whole variable domain, remainder taken from reference TRBV15 and TRBJ2-2, is DAMVIQNPRYQVTQFGKPVTLSCSQTLNHNVMYWYQQKSSQAPKLLFHYYDKDFNNEADTPDNFQSRRPNTSFCFLDIRSPGLGDTAMYLCATSRVYGPRDKNTGELFFGEGSRLTVL.

The chain couples TRBV6-5 to TRBJ1-2; possibly TRBD1 for D (5 bases). CDR3 length: 16 residues. V lost 0 bases and J 8 bases, leaving 19 bases between the germline ends. Germline V lookup: CDR1 MNHEY, CDR2 SVGAGI. The chain's CDR3 is CASSYSPGQRSGGYTF. In DNA, the CDR3 is TGTGCCAGCAGTTACTCCCCAGGGCAGAGAAGCGGGGGCTACACCTTC.

V usage is TRBV15 and J usage is TRBJ1-3, with unresolved D. The germline V gene encodes CDR1 LNHNV and CDR2 YYDKDF (reference sequence). CDR3 length: 17 residues. The V end lost 0 bases, the J end lost 0 bases, and 12 bases lay between the germline ends. DNA of the CDR3: TGTGCCACCAGCAGAGATCCGCGGGCATTCTCTGGAAACACCATATATTTT. Translated: CATSRDPRAFSGNTIYF.